Listed below are T cell receptor beta chains from one sample, sequenced in a study of siplizumab effects on memory and regulatory T cells. Repertoires were generated with immunoSEQ multiplex PCR, while TCRdb's copy carries only in-frame clones and drops some. The sample has some 110,000 clones, just over 90% seen once. What was sequenced was CD4+ T cells sorted from blood. These TCRs come from a human donor in good health. Each CDR3 is given with its conserved first and last residue. The order of the fields is clone size, D gene, J gene, CDR3 length, V gene, CDR3 protein, CDR3 DNA. The D gene is left open where the match is weak. A row's size may be missing; if present it is once, few, many or a size class.

>.|.|TRBJ2-7|17|TRBV10-3
CAISESIMGPASYEQYF
TGTGCCATCAGTGAGTCGATTATGGGGCCCGCTTCCTACGAGCAGTACTTC
>.|TRBD1|TRBJ1-2|15|TRBV2
CASRDREVSGYGYTF
TGTGCCAGCAGGGACAGGGAGGTTTCGGGCTATGGCTACACCTTC
>once|.|TRBJ2-7|13|TRBV10-2
CASSDRTTGEQYF
TGCGCCAGCAGTGACCGGACCACGGGCGAGCAGTACTTC
>.|.|TRBJ1-2|15|TRBV14
CASSQNSVRHYGYTF
TGTGCCAGCAGCCAGAACAGCGTCAGACACTATGGCTACACCTTC
>.|TRBD1|TRBJ1-2|11|TRBV27
CASSQQGRYTF
TGTGCCAGCAGCCAACAGGGGCGCTACACCTTC
>.|TRBD1|TRBJ2-5|14|TRBV5-4
CASNLQGQQETQYF
TGTGCCAGCAACCTACAGGGGCAACAAGAGACCCAGTACTTC
>.|.|TRBJ1-1|14|TRBV29-1
CSVEDYRYYTEAFF
TGCAGCGTTGAAGATTACAGATACTATACTGAAGCTTTCTTT
>.|TRBD2|TRBJ2-7|14|TRBV6-5
CASTLGGSSYEQYF
TGTGCCAGCACTCTTGGCGGGAGCTCCTACGAGCAGTACTTC
>.|.|TRBJ1-2|15|TRBV10-3
CAIRRDLLPNDGYTF
TGTGCCATCAGACGGGACCTCCTTCCGAATGATGGCTACACCTTC
>.|TRBD1|TRBJ2-7|13|TRBV10-3
CAISLTGFYEQYF
TGTGCCATCAGTTTGACAGGGTTCTACGAGCAGTACTTC
>.|.|TRBJ2-7|12|TRBV4-1
CASRAGPYEQYF
TGCGCCTCCCGGGCGGGCCCCTACGAGCAGTACTTC
>.|.|TRBJ1-1|14|TRBV25-1
CASSPLSSVTEAFF
TGTGCCAGCAGTCCACTCAGCAGCGTAACTGAAGCTTTCTTT
>.|.|TRBJ2-5|11|TRBV7-2
CASSLVETQYF
TGTGCCAGCAGCTTAGTTGAGACCCAGTACTTC
>.|.|TRBJ2-1|11|TRBV20-1
CSAEGGDEQFF
TGCAGTGCAGAGGGGGGTGATGAGCAGTTCTTC
>.|.|TRBJ2-7|13|TRBV11-2
CASSFQTDTEQYF
TGTGCCAGCAGCTTCCAGACTGACACGGAGCAGTACTTC
>once|.|TRBJ1-5|14|TRBV7-3
CASSRDGGDQPQHF
TGTGCCAGCAGCCGGGACGGTGGGGATCAGCCCCAGCATTTT
>.|.|TRBJ1-2|13|TRBV6-1
CASSEGLSLGYTF
TGTGCCAGCAGTGAAGGACTATCCCTTGGCTACACCTTC
>.|TRBD1|TRBJ2-1|15|TRBV6-4
CASSQQGDSYNEQFF
TGTGCCAGCAGTCAACAGGGGGACTCCTACAATGAGCAGTTCTTC
>.|.|TRBJ2-1|14|TRBV6-5
CASSSRGAEDEQFF
TGTGCCAGCAGTTCCCGGGGGGCCGAGGATGAGCAGTTCTTC
>.|TRBD2|TRBJ2-3|16|TRBV5-6
CASRTTERGSTDTQYF
TGTGCCAGCAGGACAACTGAGCGGGGTAGCACAGATACGCAGTATTTT
>once|TRBD2|TRBJ2-3|15|TRBV6-5
CASSYGRGNTDTQYF
TGTGCCAGCAGTTACGGGAGGGGTAACACAGATACGCAGTATTTT
>.|.|TRBJ1-4|16|TRBV6-5
CASSSTEMATNEKLFF
TGTGCCAGCAGTTCCACGGAGATGGCAACTAATGAAAAACTGTTTTTT
>.|TRBD2|TRBJ2-4|17|TRBV6-1
CASSEAGTNLAKNIQYF
TGTGCCAGCAGTGAAGCCGGGACTAACCTAGCCAAAAACATTCAGTACTTC
>.|TRBD1|TRBJ1-1|14|TRBV7-8
CASRWGTGTTEAFF
TGTGCCAGCAGGTGGGGGACAGGGACCACTGAAGCTTTCTTT
>.|TRBD1|TRBJ2-1|16|TRBV5-6
CASSLARQGPYNEQFF
TGTGCCAGCAGCTTGGCGAGACAGGGACCTTACAATGAGCAGTTCTTC
>.|.|TRBJ1-1|15|TRBV11-2
CASRIGGLMNTEAFF
TGTGCCAGCAGAATCGGAGGCCTCATGAACACTGAAGCTTTCTTT
>.|TRBD1|TRBJ1-4|15|TRBV7-7
CASSLARTGREKLFF
TGTGCTAGCAGCTTAGCGAGGACAGGGCGGGAAAAACTGTTTTTT
>.|TRBD2|TRBJ2-1|16|TRBV5-8
CASSHRLAGGLGEQFF
TGTGCCAGCAGCCACAGACTAGCGGGGGGGCTTGGTGAGCAGTTCTTC
>.|.|TRBJ1-4|13|TRBV9
CASSSGGGEKLFF
TGTGCCAGCAGCTCGGGGGGAGGTGAAAAACTGTTTTTT
>.|.|TRBJ1-1|16|TRBV19
CASTVGRLPSRTEAFF
TGTGCCAGTACAGTAGGACGCCTCCCCTCTCGAACTGAAGCTTTCTTT
>.|TRBD1|TRBJ2-1|14|TRBV6-5
CASKINRGYNEQFF
TGTGCCAGCAAAATCAACAGGGGTTACAATGAGCAGTTCTTC
>.|.|TRBJ2-1|15|TRBV7-2
CASSLTRVSYNEQFF
TGTGCCAGCAGCTTAACGAGGGTCTCCTACAATGAGCAGTTCTTC
>.|TRBD1|TRBJ1-1|14|TRBV19
CASSIDRENTEAFF
TGTGCCAGTAGTATCGACAGGGAGAACACTGAAGCTTTCTTT
>.|.|TRBJ1-1|14|TRBV2
CASSVAWSDTEAFF
TGTGCCAGCAGTGTAGCGTGGTCCGACACTGAAGCTTTCTTT
>.|.|TRBJ2-3|14|TRBV7-2
CASSPLARPDTQYF
TGTGCCAGCAGCCCTCTTGCGCGGCCAGATACGCAGTATTTT
>.|TRBD1|TRBJ1-1|16|TRBV19
CASSETTGAMNTEAFF
TGTGCCAGTAGTGAGACGACAGGGGCCATGAACACTGAAGCTTTCTTT
>.|.|TRBJ1-5|15|TRBV16
CASSQAGTGNQPQHF
TGTGCCAGCAGCCAAGCCGGGACGGGTAATCAGCCCCAGCATTTT
>.|.|TRBJ1-1|13|TRBV5-1
CASSPQGNTEAFF
TGCGCCAGCAGCCCCCAGGGGAACACTGAAGCTTTCTTT
>.|.|TRBJ1-5|12|TRBV19
CASSLNNQPQHF
TGTGCCAGTAGTCTAAATAATCAGCCCCAGCATTTT
>.|TRBD2|TRBJ2-1|17|TRBV7-6
CASSLETSGSIGNEQFF
TGTGCCAGCAGCTTGGAGACTAGCGGGAGTATAGGGAATGAGCAGTTCTTC